The 9 T cell receptor beta chains given below trace back to one sample, sequenced in a study of shared clonotypes between healthy human individuals. Sequenced by immunoSEQ multiplex PCR; TCRdb stores in-frame clones only, minus some. The data hold approximately 2.1 million clones, with 85% to 95% observed a single time. The sequenced material came from naive CD4+ T cells from PBMCs. The subset was: CD45RA+ positively selected. The source is a man aged 18-30 years in good health. Some clones in this sample may be carry-over from other donors' samples.

The chain carries TRBV5-1 and TRBJ2-3, with 8 bases lining up with TRBD1. The ends lost 3 bases at V and 0 bases at J; junction bases unmatched: 6. The CDR3 runs to 16 residues. Germline CDR1 reads SGHRS; CDR2 reads YFSETQ. CDR3 loop: CASSSRDRGSTDTQYF. As DNA, the CDR3 is TGCGCCAGCAGCTCCCGAGACAGGGGTAGCACAGATACGCAGTATTTT.

This rearrangement joins TRBV9 to TRBJ1-4; D remains ambiguous. Trimming cost V 3 bases and J 3 bases, with 6 bases left between them. The CDR3 consists of 13 residues. The V gene's germline CDR1 is SGDLS and CDR2 YYNGEE. The DNA for the CDR3 is TGTGCCAGCAGCGCCGGATCTAATGAAAAACTGTTTTTT. Amino acid sequence: CASSAGSNEKLFF.

This chain uses TRBV28 with TRBJ2-2; 15 bases fit TRBD2. J lost 6 bases, V lost 3 bases, and 5 bases had no gene match. The CDR3 runs to 17 residues. The germline V gene encodes CDR1 MDHEN and CDR2 SYDVKM. The CDR3 is CASSLVGLAGGAGELFF. In DNA, the CDR3 is TGTGCCAGCAGTTTGGTTGGACTAGCGGGAGGGGCCGGGGAGCTGTTTTTT.

The chain uses TRBV4-3 and TRBJ2-1; 10 bases fit TRBD2. V lost 4 bases, J lost 4 bases, and 10 bases stayed unmatched. The CDR3 runs 17 residues. Germline V CDR1 and CDR2: LGHNA, YSLEER. Here the CDR3 reads CASSLGRLAGAYNEQFF. As DNA, the CDR3 is TGCGCCAGCAGCCTCGGAAGACTAGCGGGCGCTTACAATGAGCAGTTCTTC.

J is TRBJ2-7 and V is TRBV5-1; 9 bases map to TRBD1. Trimming removed 0 bases from V and 4 bases from J; junction bases left unmatched: 8. CDR1 and CDR2 from the germline V gene are SGHRS and YFSETQ. The CDR3 loop spans 16 amino acids. CDR3 in amino acids: CASSLVRDRVQYEQYF. Written as DNA, the CDR3 is TGCGCCAGCAGCTTGGTCCGGGACAGGGTACAATACGAGCAGTACTTC.

CDR3 sequence reads: CASTEREGYEQYF. The CDR3 bases are TGTGCCAGCACAGAGCGGGAGGGGTACGAGCAGTACTTC. The chain joins TRBV28 to TRBJ2-7; 10 bases map to TRBD2. There are 13 residues in the CDR3. Germline trimming cut 7 bases from V and 4 bases from J; bases unmatched to any gene: 4. CDR1 and CDR2 (germline): MDHEN, SYDVKM.

In its sample, this clone was seen once. CDR3 loop: CASTPTSGRLPYNEQFF. CDR3 nucleotides: TGTGCCAGCACTCCGACTAGCGGGAGACTCCCCTACAATGAGCAGTTCTTC. This chain uses TRBV28 with TRBJ2-1; 12 bases agree with TRBD2. The CDR3 extends over 17 amino acids. CDR1 and CDR2 from the germline V gene are MDHEN and SYDVKM. Trimming at V came to 7 bases and at J to 2 bases, leaving 9 bases not matched to a gene.

The chain links TRBV6-6 to TRBJ2-3; 10 bases fit TRBD1. This CDR3 is 15 amino acids long. V lost 5 bases and J lost 2; bases outside the gene matches: 4. CDR1 is MNHNY and CDR2 is SVGAGI in the germline V gene (reference sequence). The CDR3 DNA is TGTGCCAGCAGTGACAGGGGGCGGGTCACAGATACGCAGTATTTT. Its translation is CASSDRGRVTDTQYF.

J is TRBJ2-2 and V is TRBV7-2; no clear D gene. The CDR3 is 15 residues long. CDR1 is SGHTA, CDR2 FQGNSA, per germline. The V gene lost 4 bases and the J gene lost 8 bases, with 17 bases spanning the gap. DNA of the CDR3: TGTGCCAGCAGCTCCAAGGCCCTGTGGAGTGGGGAGCTGTTTTTT. Translated: CASSSKALWSGELFF. The full variable domain, with the rest looked up from reference TRBV7-2 and TRBJ2-2, is GAGVSQSPSNKVTEKGKDVELRCDPISGHTALYWYRQSLGQGLEFLIYFQGNSAPDKSGLPSDRFSAERTGGSVSTLTIQRTQQEDSAVYLCASSSKALWSGELFFGEGSRLTVL.